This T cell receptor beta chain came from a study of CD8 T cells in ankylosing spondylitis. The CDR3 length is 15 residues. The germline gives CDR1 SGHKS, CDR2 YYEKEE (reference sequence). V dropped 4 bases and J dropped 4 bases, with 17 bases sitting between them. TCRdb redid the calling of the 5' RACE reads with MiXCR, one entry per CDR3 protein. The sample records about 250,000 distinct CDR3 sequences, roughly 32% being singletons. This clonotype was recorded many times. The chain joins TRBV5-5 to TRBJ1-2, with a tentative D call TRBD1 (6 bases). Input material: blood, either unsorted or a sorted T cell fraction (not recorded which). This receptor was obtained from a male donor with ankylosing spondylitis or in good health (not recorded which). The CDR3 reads CASSPEDSLLYGYTF. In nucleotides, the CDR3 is TGTGCCAGCAGCCCCGAGGACAGCCTCCTCTATGGCTACACCTTC. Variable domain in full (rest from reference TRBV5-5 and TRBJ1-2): DAGVTQSPTHLIKTRGQQVTLRCSPISGHKSVSWYQQVLGQGPQFIFQYYEKEERGRGNFPDRFSARQFPNYSSELNVNALLLGDSALYLCASSPEDSLLYGYTFGSGTRLTVV.